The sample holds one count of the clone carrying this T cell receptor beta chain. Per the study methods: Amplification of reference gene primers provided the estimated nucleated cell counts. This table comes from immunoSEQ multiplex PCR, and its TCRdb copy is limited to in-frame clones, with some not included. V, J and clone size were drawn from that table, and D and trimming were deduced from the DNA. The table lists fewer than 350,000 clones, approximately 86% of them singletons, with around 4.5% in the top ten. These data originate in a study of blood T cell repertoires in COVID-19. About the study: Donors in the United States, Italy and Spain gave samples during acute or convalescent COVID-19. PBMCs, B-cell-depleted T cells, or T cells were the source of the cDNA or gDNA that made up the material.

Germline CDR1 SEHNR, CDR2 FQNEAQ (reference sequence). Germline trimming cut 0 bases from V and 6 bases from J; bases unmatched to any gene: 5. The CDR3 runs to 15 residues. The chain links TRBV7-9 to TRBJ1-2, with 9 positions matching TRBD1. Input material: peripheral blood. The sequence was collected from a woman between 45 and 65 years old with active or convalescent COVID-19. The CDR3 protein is CASSLAGTGIHGYTF. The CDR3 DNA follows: TGTGCCAGCAGCTTAGCGGGGACAGGGATCCATGGCTACACCTTC.